What follows are 23 T cell receptor beta chains derived from one specimen sequenced in a study of blood T cell repertoires in COVID-19. Libraries were prepared by immunoSEQ multiplex PCR; TCRdb keeps only in-frame clonotypes and omits some of them. In the table there are approximately 130,000 clones, around 78% of which are singletons. The sample taken for sequencing was peripheral blood. The receptor set was obtained from a human donor in a cohort sampled during active COVID-19.

This clone was detected once. The chain carries TRBV18 and TRBJ1-1; D gene uncertain. The ends were cut back, 4 bases at V and 3 bases at J, with 9 bases in the middle. CDR3 length equals 13 residues. Per germline, CDR1 KGHSH and CDR2 LQKENI. The CDR3 reads CASSLGSDTEAFF. The CDR3 DNA follows: TGTGCCAGCTCACTGGGGAGCGACACTGAAGCTTTCTTT. The variable domain in full, with the rest retrieved from reference TRBV18 and TRBJ1-1, is NAGVMQNPRHLVRRRGQEARLRCSPMKGHSHVYWYRQLPEEGLKFMVYLQKENIIDESGMPKERFSAEFPKEGPSILRIQQVVRGDSAAYFCASSLGSDTEAFFGQGTRLTVV.

CDR3 DNA: TGTGCCAGCAGTTCGGGACAGGAGGTGACCTCGAACACTGAAGCTTTCTTT. Translated: CASSSGQEVTSNTEAFF. The chain has TRBV27 and TRBJ1-1; 8 bases are a match to TRBD1. CDR1 MNHEY and CDR2 SMNVEV come from the germline V gene (reference sequence). This CDR3 has 17 amino acids. V shed 4 bases, J shed 1 base, and the junction held 11 bases outside the gene matches.

This chain links TRBV5-1 with TRBJ1-1, with D unresolved. CDR3 length: 14 residues. Germline-derived CDR1 and CDR2 are SGHRS and YFSETQ. The V end lost 0 bases, the J end lost 4 bases, and 10 bases lay between the germline ends. The CDR3 coding sequence is TGCGCCAGCAGCTTGGCCACGGCGGTCACTGAAGCTTTCTTT. It encodes CASSLATAVTEAFF.

The chain links TRBV6-6 to TRBJ2-7; the match to TRBD2 covers 9 bases. With V trimmed by 0 bases and J by 5 bases, 5 bases remained unmatched. This CDR3 spans 15 amino acids. Germline V lookup: CDR1 MNHNY, CDR2 SVGAGI (reference sequence). CDR3 in DNA: TGTGCCAGCAGTTACTCCAGGGGACTAGCCGACGAGCAGTACTTC. Its translation: CASSYSRGLADEQYF.

This clone has just one count. This chain joins TRBV5-8 and TRBJ2-6; 9 bases match TRBD1. Per germline, CDR1 SGHTS and CDR2 YDEGEE. V shed 4 bases and J 2 bases; nucleotides not matched to a gene: 4. The CDR3 spans 16 residues. The CDR3 reads CASSPRDRAGANVLTF. The DNA for the CDR3 is TGTGCCAGCAGCCCCCGGGACAGGGCTGGGGCCAACGTCCTGACTTTC.

The genes are TRBV7-6 and TRBJ1-5; possibly TRBD1 for D (6 bases). The CDR3 runs to 15 residues. Between the trimmed V and J ends, which lost 1 base and 1 base, there was a span of 8 bases. CDR1 is SGHVS and CDR2 is FNYEAQ in the germline V gene. The CDR3 protein is CASSLDRASNQPQHF. DNA for the CDR3: TGTGCCAGCAGCTTAGACAGGGCAAGCAATCAGCCCCAGCATTTT. The complete variable domain, with remaining parts taken from reference TRBV7-6 and TRBJ1-5, reads GAGVSQSPRYKVTKRGQDVALRCDPISGHVSLYWYRQALGQGPEFLTYFNYEAQQDKSGLPNDRFSAERPEGSISTLTIQRTEQRDSAMYRCASSLDRASNQPQHFGDGTRLSIL.

This chain links TRBV15 with TRBJ1-4; D is ambiguous. V was cut by 1 base and J by 8 bases, with 5 bases left in between. CDR1 and CDR2 (germline): LNHNV, YYDKDF (reference sequence). This CDR3 contains 12 residues. CDR3 loop: CATSRAREKLFF. The CDR3 region has the DNA TGTGCCACCAGCAGAGCTCGGGAAAAACTGTTTTTT.

The chain couples TRBV11-2 to TRBJ2-1, with 8 bases matching TRBD1. Germline trimming cut 7 bases from V and 1 base from J; bases unmatched to any gene: 15. CDR1 and CDR2 from the germline V gene are SGHAT and FQNNGV. The CDR3 covers 18 residues. In DNA, the CDR3 is TGTGCCAGCACCGGGACAGGTGATCCTTTTTATTCCTACAATGAGCAGTTCTTC. This codes for CASTGTGDPFYSYNEQFF.

The gene calls are TRBV19 and TRBJ2-3; D gene uncertain. Germline values: CDR1 LNHDA, CDR2 SQIVND (reference sequence). CDR3 length equals 13 residues. Trimming took 3 bases from V and 7 from J, leaving 11 bases between them. The CDR3 DNA follows: TGTGCCAGTAGTATGAGGAGTTTATATACGCAGTATTTT. Translating it yields CASSMRSLYTQYF.

The V and J genes are TRBV6-1 and TRBJ2-7; no definite D call. Trimming took 2 bases from V and 0 from J, leaving 11 bases between them. Germline lookup yields CDR1 MNHNS and CDR2 SASEGT. CDR3 length: 15 amino acids. The CDR3, as DNA: TGTGCCAGCAGTGAACAGAACCGGGTCTCCTACGAGCAGTACTTC. Protein sequence: CASSEQNRVSYEQYF.

V usage is TRBV15 and J usage is TRBJ2-3, with D possibly being TRBD2 (5 bases). The V gene's germline CDR1 is LNHNV and CDR2 YYDKDF (reference sequence). Trimming removed 5 bases at V and 1 base at J, with 10 bases between. This CDR3 has 14 amino acids. The CDR3 DNA sequence: TGTGCCACCAGCTCCTGGCGGGGCACAGATACGCAGTATTTT. The encoded protein is CATSSWRGTDTQYF.

The chain combines TRBV7-9 with TRBJ2-7, with TRBD1 identical over 7 bases. CDR3 length equals 15 residues. Germline CDR1 and CDR2: SEHNR and FQNEAQ (reference sequence). Trimming took 1 base from V and 2 from J; bases not matched to a gene: 5. The DNA of the CDR3 is TGTGCCAGCAGCTTAGGAATGGGACAGACCTACGAGCAGTACTTC. Protein sequence: CASSLGMGQTYEQYF.

The chain links TRBV13 to TRBJ1-6; no definite D call. Per germline, CDR1 PRHDT and CDR2 FYEKMQ (reference sequence). There are 15 residues in the CDR3. V gave up 1 base and J gave up 5 bases, with 9 bases separating them. The CDR3: CASSLETEDNSPLHF. The CDR3 nucleotides are TGTGCCAGCAGCTTAGAAACAGAAGATAATTCACCCCTCCACTTT.

As DNA, the CDR3 is TGTGCCAGCAGCGCCGGGACAGGGAGAGGGAATGAGCAGTTCTTC. This gives the protein CASSAGTGRGNEQFF. V gene TRBV6-5 combines with J gene TRBJ2-1; TRBD1 matches 9 bases. Trimming removed 6 bases from V and 7 bases from J; junction bases left unmatched: 10. The CDR3 has 15 amino acids. Per the germline V gene, CDR1 is MNHEY and CDR2 is SVGAGI.

The chain uses TRBV18 and TRBJ2-7, with a tentative D call TRBD1 (6 bases). V was trimmed by 3 bases and J by 2 bases, leaving 11 bases between them. Germline V gene data show CDR1 as KGHSH and CDR2 as LQKENI. The CDR3 is 14 amino acids. CDR3 residues: CASSPDRQTYEQYF. CDR3 DNA sequence: TGTGCCAGCTCACCCGACAGGCAAACCTACGAGCAGTACTTC.

The V gene is TRBV19, the J gene TRBJ1-2; maybe TRBD1 (5 bases). The V gene lost 3 bases and the J gene lost 5 bases, with 10 bases spanning the gap. The CDR3 contains 13 residues. The germline V gene encodes CDR1 LNHDA and CDR2 SQIVND (reference sequence). In DNA form, the CDR3 reads TGTGCCAGTAGTATTTTGACAGATTATGGCTACACCTTC. Protein sequence: CASSILTDYGYTF.

This clone was seen a handful of times. The chain employs TRBV11-3 and TRBJ2-7; D may be TRBD2 (6 bases). The germline gives CDR1 SGHNT, CDR2 YENEEA. The CDR3 has 15 residues. V shed 1 base and J shed 7 bases, with 17 bases lying between them. In DNA form, the CDR3 reads TGTGCCAGCAGCTTAGGGACCGCGGAGGGGTCGGAGCAGTACTTC. As protein: CASSLGTAEGSEQYF.

The chain carries TRBV3-1 (or the pseudogene TRBV3-2) and TRBJ1-5; 8 nucleotides align to TRBD1. The CDR3 consists of 15 residues. Losses at the gene ends were 4 bases for V and 7 bases for J; bases not matched to a gene: 9. Germline-derived CDR1 and CDR2 are LGHDT and YNNKEL (reference sequence). The CDR3 coding sequence is TGTGCCAGCAGCCTGGGTGCCACAGGGGGACAGCCCCAGCATTTT. This codes for CASSLGATGGQPQHF.

The rearrangement joins TRBV24-1 to TRBJ2-7; 8 positions agree with TRBD1. J was trimmed by 5 bases and V by 4 bases; bases with no gene match: 6. This CDR3 has 14 amino acids. Germline CDR1 is KGHDR and CDR2 is SFDVKD. In DNA, the CDR3 is TGTGCCACCAGTGAAGACAGGGGTATCGACGAGCAGTACTTC. As protein: CATSEDRGIDEQYF.

The DNA of the CDR3 is TGTGCCAGCAGTCCCGGGGTAGGGCTGCGGCCCCAGCATTTT. Protein: CASSPGVGLRPQHF. This sequence joins TRBV5-6 and TRBJ1-5; D is ambiguous. Trimming took 5 bases from V and 9 from J, leaving 18 bases between them. Germline assignment: CDR1 SGHDT and CDR2 YYEEEE. This CDR3 comprises 14 residues. Full variable domain (rest looked up from reference TRBV5-6 and TRBJ1-5): DAGVTQSPTHLIKTRGQQVTLRCSPKSGHDTVSWYQQALGQGPQFIFQYYEEEERQRGNFPDRFSGHQFPNYSSELNVNALLLGDSALYLCASSPGVGLRPQHFGDGTRLSIL.

The chain uses TRBV3-1 (or the pseudogene TRBV3-2) and TRBJ1-2, with 11 bases aligning to TRBD1. The CDR3 totals 15 residues. Germline values: CDR1 LGHDT, CDR2 YNNKEL (reference sequence). Trimming took 5 bases from V and 1 from J; bases not matched to a gene: 3. The CDR3 protein is CASSRGTGGNYGYTF. The CDR3 nucleotides read TGTGCCAGCAGCAGGGGGACAGGGGGTAACTATGGCTACACCTTC.

The chain is built from TRBV30 and TRBJ1-3; possible D gene TRBD1, 5 bases. Trimming left V 7 bases short and J 0 bases short, with 10 bases between. The CDR3 length is 13 residues. From germline, CDR1 is GTSNPN and CDR2 SVGIG (reference sequence). CDR3 loop: CASPGGSGNTIYF. The CDR3 bases are TGTGCCTCCCCGGGGGGCTCTGGAAACACCATATATTTT.

The chain is built from TRBV11-2 and TRBJ1-1; D is unresolved. The CDR3 length is 17 residues. Germline CDR1 and CDR2: SGHAT and FQNNGV. V was shortened by 0 bases and J by 0 bases, with 14 bases between the two germline ends. CDR3 sequence reads: CASSLEGRHTMNTEAFF. DNA for the CDR3: TGTGCCAGCAGCTTAGAAGGGAGACATACTATGAACACTGAAGCTTTCTTT.